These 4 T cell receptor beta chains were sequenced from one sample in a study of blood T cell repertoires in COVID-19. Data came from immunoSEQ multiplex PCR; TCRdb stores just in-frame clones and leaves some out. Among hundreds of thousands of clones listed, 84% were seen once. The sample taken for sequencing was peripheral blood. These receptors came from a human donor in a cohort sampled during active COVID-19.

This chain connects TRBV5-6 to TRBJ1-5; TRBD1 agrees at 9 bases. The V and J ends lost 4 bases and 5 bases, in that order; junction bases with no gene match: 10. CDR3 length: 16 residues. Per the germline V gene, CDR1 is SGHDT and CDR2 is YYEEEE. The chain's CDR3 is CASSTFGTGMDQPQHF. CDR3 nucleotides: TGTGCCAGCAGCACCTTCGGGACAGGGATGGATCAGCCCCAGCATTTT.

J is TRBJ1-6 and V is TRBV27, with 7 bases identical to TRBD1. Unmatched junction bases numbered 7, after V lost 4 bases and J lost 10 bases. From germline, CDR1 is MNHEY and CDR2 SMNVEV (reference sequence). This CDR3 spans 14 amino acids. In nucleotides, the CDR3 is TGTGCCAGCAGTTCAACGACAGGGAACTCACCCCTCCACTTT. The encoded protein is CASSSTTGNSPLHF.

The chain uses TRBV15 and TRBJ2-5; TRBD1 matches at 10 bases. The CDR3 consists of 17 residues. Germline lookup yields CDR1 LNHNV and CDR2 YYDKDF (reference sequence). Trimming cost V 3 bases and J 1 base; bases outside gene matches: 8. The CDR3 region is CATSSRDRGFSQETQYF. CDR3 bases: TGTGCCACCAGCAGCCGGGACAGGGGATTTTCCCAAGAGACCCAGTACTTC.

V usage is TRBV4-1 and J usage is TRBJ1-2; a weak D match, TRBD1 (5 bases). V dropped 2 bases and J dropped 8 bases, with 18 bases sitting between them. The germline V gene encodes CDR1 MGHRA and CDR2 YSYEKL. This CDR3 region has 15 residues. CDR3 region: CASSQRRIRREGYTF. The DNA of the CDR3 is TGCGCCAGCAGCCAACGCAGAATCCGCAGGGAAGGCTACACCTTC.